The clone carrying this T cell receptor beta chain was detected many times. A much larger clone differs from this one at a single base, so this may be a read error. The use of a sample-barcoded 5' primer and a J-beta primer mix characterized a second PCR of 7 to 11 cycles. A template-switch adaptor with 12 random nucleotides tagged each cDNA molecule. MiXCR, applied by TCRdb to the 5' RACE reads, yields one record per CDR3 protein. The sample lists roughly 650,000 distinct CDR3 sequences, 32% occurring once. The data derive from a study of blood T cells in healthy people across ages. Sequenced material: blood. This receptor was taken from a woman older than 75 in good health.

The CDR3 loop is CASSARGTGDNEQYF. In DNA, the CDR3 is TGTGCCAGCAGCGCCCGGGGTACCGGGGACAATGAGCAGTACTTC. This chain links TRBV7-2 with TRBJ2-5; maybe TRBD1 (6 bases). V was clipped by 5 bases and J by 11 bases, with 24 bases between them. Germline CDR1 is SGHTA and CDR2 is FQGNSA. The CDR3 covers 15 residues.